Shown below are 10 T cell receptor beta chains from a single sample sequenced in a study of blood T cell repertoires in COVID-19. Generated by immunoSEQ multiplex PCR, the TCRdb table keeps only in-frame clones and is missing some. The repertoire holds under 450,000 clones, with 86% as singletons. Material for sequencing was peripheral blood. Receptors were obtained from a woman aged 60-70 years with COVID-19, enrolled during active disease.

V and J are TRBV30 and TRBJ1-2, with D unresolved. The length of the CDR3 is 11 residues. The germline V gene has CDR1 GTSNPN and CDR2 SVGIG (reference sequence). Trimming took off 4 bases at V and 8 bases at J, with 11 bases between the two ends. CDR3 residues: CAWMTSEGYTF. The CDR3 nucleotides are TGTGCCTGGATGACCTCGGAGGGCTACACCTTC.

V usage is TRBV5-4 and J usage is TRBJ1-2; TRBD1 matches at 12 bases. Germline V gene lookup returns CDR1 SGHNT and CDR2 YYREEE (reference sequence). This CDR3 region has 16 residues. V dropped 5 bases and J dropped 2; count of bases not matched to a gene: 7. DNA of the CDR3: TGTGCCAGCAGATGGGGACAGGGGGCCACCAACTATGGCTACACCTTC. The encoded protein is CASRWGQGATNYGYTF.

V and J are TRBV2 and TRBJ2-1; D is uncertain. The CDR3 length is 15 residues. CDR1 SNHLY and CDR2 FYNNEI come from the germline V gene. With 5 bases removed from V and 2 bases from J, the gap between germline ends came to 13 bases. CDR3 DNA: TGTGCCAGCAGTTTAAGCAGCGCAACCTACAATGAGCAGTTCTTC. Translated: CASSLSSATYNEQFF.

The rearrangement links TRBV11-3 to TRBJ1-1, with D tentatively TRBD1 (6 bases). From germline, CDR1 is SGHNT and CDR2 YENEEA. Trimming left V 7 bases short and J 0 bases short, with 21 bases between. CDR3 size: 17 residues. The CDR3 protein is CASTQGQGPPLNTEAFF. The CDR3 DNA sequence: TGTGCCAGCACCCAGGGGCAGGGGCCCCCCTTGAACACTGAAGCTTTCTTT.

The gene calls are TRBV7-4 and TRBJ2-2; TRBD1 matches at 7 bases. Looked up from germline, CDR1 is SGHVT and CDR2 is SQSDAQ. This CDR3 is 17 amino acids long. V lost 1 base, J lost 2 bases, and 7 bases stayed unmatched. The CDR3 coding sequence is TGTGCCAGCAGCTTAGTGTGGCGACAGGGAAACACCGGGGAGCTGTTTTTT. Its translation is CASSLVWRQGNTGELFF.

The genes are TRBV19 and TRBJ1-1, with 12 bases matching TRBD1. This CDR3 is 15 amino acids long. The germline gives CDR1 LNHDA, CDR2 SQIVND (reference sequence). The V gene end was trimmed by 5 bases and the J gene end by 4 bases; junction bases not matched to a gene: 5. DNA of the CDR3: TGTGCCAGTAGTCCGGGACAGGGGGCGGCCACTGAAGCTTTCTTT. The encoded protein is CASSPGQGAATEAFF.

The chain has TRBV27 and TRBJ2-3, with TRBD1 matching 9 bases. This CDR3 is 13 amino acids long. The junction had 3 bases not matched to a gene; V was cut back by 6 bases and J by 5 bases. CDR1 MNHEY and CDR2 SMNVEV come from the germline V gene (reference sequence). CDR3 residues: CASRQGAVDTQYF. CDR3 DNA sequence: TGTGCCAGCAGACAGGGGGCCGTAGATACGCAGTATTTT.

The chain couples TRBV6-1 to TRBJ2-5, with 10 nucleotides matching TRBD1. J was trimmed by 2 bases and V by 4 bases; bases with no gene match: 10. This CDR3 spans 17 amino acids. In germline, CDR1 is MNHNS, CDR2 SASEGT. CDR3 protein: CASSAKTGGLDQETQYF. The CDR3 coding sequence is TGTGCCAGCAGTGCGAAGACAGGGGGCCTGGATCAAGAGACCCAGTACTTC.

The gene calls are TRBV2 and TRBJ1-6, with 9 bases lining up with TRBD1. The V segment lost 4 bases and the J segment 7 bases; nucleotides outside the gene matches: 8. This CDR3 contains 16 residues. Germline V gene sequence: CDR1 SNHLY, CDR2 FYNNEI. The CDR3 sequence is CASSARTGAQNSPLHF. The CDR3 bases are TGTGCCAGCAGTGCCCGGACAGGGGCCCAAAATTCACCCCTCCACTTT.

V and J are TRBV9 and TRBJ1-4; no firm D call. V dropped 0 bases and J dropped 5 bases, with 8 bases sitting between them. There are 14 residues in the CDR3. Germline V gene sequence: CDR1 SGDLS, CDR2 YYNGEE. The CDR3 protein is CASSVAAVNEKLFF. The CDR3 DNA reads TGTGCCAGCAGCGTAGCGGCGGTAAATGAAAAACTGTTTTTT. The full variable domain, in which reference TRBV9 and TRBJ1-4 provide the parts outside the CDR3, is DSGVTQTPKHLITATGQRVTLRCSPRSGDLSVYWYQQSLDQGLQFLIQYYNGEERAKGNILERFSAQQFPDLHSELNLSSLELGDSALYFCASSVAAVNEKLFFGSGTQLSVL.